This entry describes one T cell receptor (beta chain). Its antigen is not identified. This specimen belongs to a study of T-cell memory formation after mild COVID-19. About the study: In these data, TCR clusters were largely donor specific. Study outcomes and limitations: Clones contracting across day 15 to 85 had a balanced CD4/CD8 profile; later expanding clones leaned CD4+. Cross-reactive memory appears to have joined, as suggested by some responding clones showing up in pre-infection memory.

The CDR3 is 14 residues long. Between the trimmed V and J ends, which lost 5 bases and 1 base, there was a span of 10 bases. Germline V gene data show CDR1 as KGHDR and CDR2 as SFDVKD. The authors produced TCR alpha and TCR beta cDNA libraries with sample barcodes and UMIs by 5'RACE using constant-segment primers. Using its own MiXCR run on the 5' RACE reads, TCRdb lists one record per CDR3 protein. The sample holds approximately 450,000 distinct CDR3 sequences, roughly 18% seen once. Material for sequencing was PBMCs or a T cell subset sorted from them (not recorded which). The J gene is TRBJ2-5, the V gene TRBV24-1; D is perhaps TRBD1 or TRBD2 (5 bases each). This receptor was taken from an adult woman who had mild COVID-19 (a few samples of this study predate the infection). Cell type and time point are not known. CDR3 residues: CATSGPGPQETQYF. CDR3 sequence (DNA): TGTGCCACCAGTGGACCGGGACCCCAAGAGACCCAGTACTTC.